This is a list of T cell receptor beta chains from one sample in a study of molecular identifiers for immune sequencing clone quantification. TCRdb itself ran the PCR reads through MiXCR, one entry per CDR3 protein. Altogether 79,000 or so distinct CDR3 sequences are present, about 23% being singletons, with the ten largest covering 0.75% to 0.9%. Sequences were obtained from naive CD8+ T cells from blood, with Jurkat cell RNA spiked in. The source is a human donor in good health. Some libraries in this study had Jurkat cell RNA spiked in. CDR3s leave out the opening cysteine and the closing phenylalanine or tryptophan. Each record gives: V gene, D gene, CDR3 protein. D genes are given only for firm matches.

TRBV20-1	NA	SARGGLGDTEAF
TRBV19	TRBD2	ASSTLGGTDTQY
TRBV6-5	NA	ASSEQGDTEAF
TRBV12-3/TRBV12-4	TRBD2	ASRTLAGWGEQF
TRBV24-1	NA	ATSDEETQY
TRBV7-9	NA	ASSFLVGQETQY
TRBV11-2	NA	ASSQPTGTYEQY
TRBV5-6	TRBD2	ASSLAARGGPETQY
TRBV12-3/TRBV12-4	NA	ASSFGFNQPQH
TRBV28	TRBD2	ASSPILIGRAGSAPDTQY
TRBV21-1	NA	ASSKPSFYRDRDAGELF
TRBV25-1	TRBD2	ASSEGGTSDEQY
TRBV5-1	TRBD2	ASSPGGTEQY
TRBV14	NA	ASSLRSYEQY
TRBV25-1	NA	ASSEYGEYQRQH
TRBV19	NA	ASSSTGVTEAF
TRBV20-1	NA	SARETGNLGETQY
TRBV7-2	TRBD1	ACSTRTGGLGGETQY
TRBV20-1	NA	SASVSRHALGEQY
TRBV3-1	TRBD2	ASSPSSGGSYNEQF
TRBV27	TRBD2	ASSLTSRGGLETQY
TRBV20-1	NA	SAQLSGRGVEVYEQY
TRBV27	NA	ASSLSAGVRGNQPQH
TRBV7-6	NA	ASSFGGPGGTEAF
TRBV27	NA	ASSFGQGGHEQY
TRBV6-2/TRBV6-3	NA	ASRMETGNTGELF
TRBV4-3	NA	ASSQDVGLNSNQPQH
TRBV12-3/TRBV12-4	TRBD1	ASSLDTGGSDTQY
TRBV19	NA	ASSPPMETQY
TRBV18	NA	ASSLGSVQDSPGELF
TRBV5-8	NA	ASSLTAPRLRSYEQY
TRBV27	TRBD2	ASRGLAGGDEQY
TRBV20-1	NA	SAPRLVSYNEQF
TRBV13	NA	ASSLGPHSGANVLT
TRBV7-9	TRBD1	ASSPRGDRVTDTQY
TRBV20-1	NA	SAKPIGQNTGELF
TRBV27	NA	ASSNSNTGELF
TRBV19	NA	ASSTGANVLT
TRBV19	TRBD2	ASRWTSGAYEQY